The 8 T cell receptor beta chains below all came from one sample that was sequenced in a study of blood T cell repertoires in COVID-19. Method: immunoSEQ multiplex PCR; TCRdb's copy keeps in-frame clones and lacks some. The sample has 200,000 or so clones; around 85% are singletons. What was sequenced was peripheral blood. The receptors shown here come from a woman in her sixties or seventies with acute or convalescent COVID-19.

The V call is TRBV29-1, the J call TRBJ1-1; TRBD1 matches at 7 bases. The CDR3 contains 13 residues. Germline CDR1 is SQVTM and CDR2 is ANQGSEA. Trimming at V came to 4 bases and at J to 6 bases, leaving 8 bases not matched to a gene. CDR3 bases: TGCAGCGTTGGAAGGGGGCGAGAGTCTGAAGCTTTCTTT. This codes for CSVGRGRESEAFF.

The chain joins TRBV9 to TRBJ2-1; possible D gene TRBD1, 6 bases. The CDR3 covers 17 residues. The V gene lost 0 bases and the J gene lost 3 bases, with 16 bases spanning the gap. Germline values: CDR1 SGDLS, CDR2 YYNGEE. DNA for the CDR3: TGTGCCAGCAGCGTAGTAGTTGGGGGCGGAGACTACAATGAGCAGTTCTTC. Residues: CASSVVVGGGDYNEQFF.

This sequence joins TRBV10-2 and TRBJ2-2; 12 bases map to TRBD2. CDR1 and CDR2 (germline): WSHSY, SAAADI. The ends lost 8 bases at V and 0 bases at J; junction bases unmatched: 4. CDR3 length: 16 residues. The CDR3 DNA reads TGCGCCAGCTCGGGACTAGCGGGCGCGAACACCGGGGAGCTGTTTTTT. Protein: CASSGLAGANTGELFF.

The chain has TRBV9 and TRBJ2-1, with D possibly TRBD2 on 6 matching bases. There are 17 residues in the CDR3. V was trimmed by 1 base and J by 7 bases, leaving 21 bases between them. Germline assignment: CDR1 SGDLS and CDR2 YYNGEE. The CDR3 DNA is TGTGCCAGCAGCGTATCTTTAGGGGTGGGAGGAGGGAATGAGCAGTTCTTC. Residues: CASSVSLGVGGGNEQFF.

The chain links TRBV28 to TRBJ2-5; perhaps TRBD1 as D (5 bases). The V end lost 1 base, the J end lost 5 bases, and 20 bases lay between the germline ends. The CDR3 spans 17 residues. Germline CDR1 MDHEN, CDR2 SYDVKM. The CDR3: CASSLSLEVQARETQYF. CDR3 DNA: TGTGCCAGCAGTTTATCCCTTGAGGTACAGGCGAGGGAGACCCAGTACTTC. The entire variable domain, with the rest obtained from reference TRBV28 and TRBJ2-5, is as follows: DVKVTQSSRYLVKRTGEKVFLECVQDMDHENMFWYRQDPGLGLRLIYFSYDVKMKEKGDIPEGYSVSREKKERFSLILESASTNQTSMYLCASSLSLEVQARETQYFGPGTRLLVL.

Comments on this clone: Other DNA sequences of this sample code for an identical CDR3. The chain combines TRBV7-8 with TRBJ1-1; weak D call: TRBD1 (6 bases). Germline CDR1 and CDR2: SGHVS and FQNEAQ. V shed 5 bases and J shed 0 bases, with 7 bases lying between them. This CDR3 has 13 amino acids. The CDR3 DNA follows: TGTGCCAGCAGCCGGACAGTGAACACTGAAGCTTTCTTT. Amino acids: CASSRTVNTEAFF.

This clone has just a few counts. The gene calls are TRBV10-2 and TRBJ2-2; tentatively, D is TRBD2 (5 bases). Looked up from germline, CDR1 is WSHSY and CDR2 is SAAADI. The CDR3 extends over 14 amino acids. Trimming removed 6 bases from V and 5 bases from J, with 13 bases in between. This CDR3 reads CASRASGVTGELFF. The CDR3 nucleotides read TGCGCCAGCAGGGCGAGCGGAGTAACCGGGGAGCTGTTTTTT.

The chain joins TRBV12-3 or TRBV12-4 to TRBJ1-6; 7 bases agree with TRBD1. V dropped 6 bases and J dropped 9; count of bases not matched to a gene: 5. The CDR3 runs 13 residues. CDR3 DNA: TGTGCCAGCAGCCCACGACAGGGTTCACCCCTCCACTTT. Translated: CASSPRQGSPLHF.